The clone carrying this TCR beta chain occurred many times. Time point defined: newly diagnosed GD, antithyroid drugs for less than 3 months. RNA isolated from PBMCs was used to make the TCR library. Xi'an, China, was home to the endocrinology department that provided patients. This specimen belongs to a study of regulatory T cells in long-lasting Graves disease. Construction of the TCR beta libraries employed iRepertoire HTBI primers in conjunction with Arm-PCR of CDR3 regions. TCRdb independently ran MiXCR on the multiplex PCR reads; one entry per CDR3 protein. The data hold 600,000 to 650,000 distinct CDR3 sequences, with 15% to 20% observed a single time. The germline V gene encodes CDR1 SEHNR and CDR2 FQNEAQ (reference sequence). CDR3 size: 14 residues. After removal of 5 bases from V and 6 bases from J, the junction contained 6 bases not matched to a gene. The data were also submitted as part of a second study, on T cells in Graves' hyperthyroidism and ophthalmopathy. That source adds: Pregnant or lactating patients were excluded, as were those with uncontrolled infection or other autoimmune disease. HTBI primers were used for first-round RT-PCR of the TCR CDR3.

The sample was peripheral blood mononuclear cells (PBMCs), taken at new diagnosis, from a patient treated with antithyroid drugs. This sequence originates from a woman aged 25 to 39 with Graves disease. The chain carries TRBV7-9 and TRBJ1-4, with TRBD1 matching 7 bases. CDR3 bases: TGTGCCAGCAGCAACCGGGACAGAGATGAAAAACTGTTTTTT. This sequence encodes CASSNRDRDEKLFF.